This T cell receptor beta chain stems from a study of cytomegalovirus exposure and HLA in healthy donors. Study-level information: Roughly 170 million T cells yielded 90 million to 130 million unique TCR beta sequences in earlier analysis. Genotyping showed 70% to 90% of roughly 400 donors falling in the Caucasian-associated ancestry cluster. General study points: Serostatus for CMV was the only available immune exposure information. Later on, a genetic analysis was performed. It linked a missense variant in DCLRE1C with V- and J-gene trimming of TCR beta.

With regard to this clone: The antigen remains undetermined.

Primers for the PCR totalled 60 Vbeta and 13 Jbeta. The repertoire was sequenced with immunoSEQ multiplex PCR; TCRdb's copy has only in-frame clones and lacks some. The profile shows some 150,000 clones, roughly 80% of them singletons. The CDR3 length is 15 residues. V trimming: 6 bases; J trimming: 4 bases; junction bases outside the gene matches: 11. Germline V CDR1 and CDR2: MNHEY, SVGAGI. Sequences were obtained from PBMCs. V usage is TRBV6-5 and J usage is TRBJ2-5; 7 bases match TRBD1. This sequence was found in a woman aged 25 to 39 in good health and CMV-seropositive. The CDR3 DNA reads TGTGCCAGCAGCCGTGGACAGGCAACGGTAGAGACCCAGTACTTC. Encoded protein: CASSRGQATVETQYF.